These 17 T cell receptor beta chains came from one sample sequenced in a study of technical replicates of blood from a handful of donors. Data came from immunoSEQ multiplex PCR; TCRdb stores just in-frame clones and leaves some out. The sample lists 65,000 to 85,000 clones; 80% to 95% were seen once. Sequenced input: T cells isolated from PBMCs. These receptors were taken from a human donor in good health.

V is TRBV18 and J is TRBJ1-1; possible D gene TRBD1, 6 bases. Per the germline V gene, CDR1 is KGHSH and CDR2 is LQKENI. The germline V and J ends were trimmed by 3 bases and 0 bases, with 17 bases remaining between them. CDR3 length: 17 residues. The CDR3 DNA reads TGTGCCAGCTCACCGGGATACCGGACAGACATGAACACTGAAGCTTTCTTT. This sequence encodes CASSPGYRTDMNTEAFF.

With regard to this clone: A read error may account for a junction end that differs from germline. The chain is built from TRBV2 and TRBJ1-2, with D unclear. The CDR3 runs to 9 residues. CDR1 and CDR2 from the germline V gene are SNHLY and FYNNEI. The CDR3 DNA sequence: TGTGCCAGTACAAACGCCGTGTCCTTC. As protein: CASTNAVSF.

V usage is TRBV27 and J usage is TRBJ1-3; 7 bases line up with TRBD1. This CDR3 region has 17 residues. Looked up from germline, CDR1 is MNHEY and CDR2 is SMNVEV (reference sequence). V trimming: 0 bases; J trimming: 3 bases; junction bases outside the gene matches: 8. The CDR3 sequence: CASSLSIEGASGNTIYF. Written as DNA, the CDR3 is TGTGCCAGCAGTTTATCGATCGAGGGGGCTAGTGGAAACACCATATATTTT.

The CDR3, as DNA: TGTGCCAGCAGCGCGGACACCGGGGAGCTGTTTTTT. This encodes CASSADTGELFF. This chain joins TRBV9 and TRBJ2-2, with D unclear. The CDR3 consists of 12 residues. Germline-derived CDR1 and CDR2 are SGDLS and YYNGEE. The germline V and J ends were trimmed by 3 bases and 3 bases, with 3 bases remaining between them.

This clone came up a few times. The chain uses TRBV30 and TRBJ1-1; D remains unclear. Per the germline V gene, CDR1 is GTSNPN and CDR2 is SVGIG (reference sequence). The CDR3 length is 11 residues. V was clipped by 5 bases and J by 1 base, with 5 bases between them. CDR3 sequence (DNA): TGTGCCTGGGAGGGGAACACTGAAGCTTTCTTT. Protein product: CAWEGNTEAFF.

In its sample, this clone was seen once. The CDR3 region is CASSLGGRVGSYEQYF. CDR3 nucleotide sequence: TGTGCCAGCAGCTTAGGGGGCAGGGTGGGCTCCTACGAGCAGTACTTC. This chain links TRBV11-2 with TRBJ2-7; D is possibly TRBD1 (5 bases). CDR3 length equals 16 residues. Germline V gene sequence: CDR1 SGHAT, CDR2 FQNNGV. Trimming removed 1 base at V and 0 bases at J, with 13 bases between.

The chain is built from TRBV9 and TRBJ1-2; D is perhaps TRBD1 (5 bases). V gave up 0 bases and J gave up 7 bases, with 19 bases separating them. The CDR3 loop spans 16 amino acids. Germline V gives CDR1 SGDLS, CDR2 YYNGEE. The CDR3 region has the DNA TGTGCCAGCAGCGTAGCTATTGGGGGGGTGTTGAGTGGCTACACCTTC. Translation: CASSVAIGGVLSGYTF.

This clone was observed a single time. This chain connects TRBV20-1 to TRBJ1-2; D perhaps matches TRBD1 (6 bases). V was shortened by 6 bases and J by 4 bases, with 9 bases between the two germline ends. CDR1 is DFQATT, CDR2 SNEGSKA, per germline (reference sequence). The CDR3 sequence is 11 residues long. The CDR3, as DNA: TGCAGTGCCTCAGGGGTCTATGGCTACACCTTC. This codes for CSASGVYGYTF.

This chain connects TRBV5-1 to TRBJ2-1, with 13 nucleotides matching TRBD2. The CDR3 extends over 17 amino acids. Trimming at V came to 4 bases and at J to 6 bases, leaving 10 bases not matched to a gene. Germline lookup yields CDR1 SGHRS and CDR2 YFSETQ. The CDR3 DNA reads TGCGCCAGCAGCCCAAGAGGACTAGCGGGAGATGGCAATGAGCAGTTCTTC. Its translation is CASSPRGLAGDGNEQFF.

The V and J genes are TRBV14 and TRBJ2-3; D not certain. The CDR3 contains 13 residues. The germline V and J ends were trimmed by 4 bases and 2 bases, with 7 bases remaining between them. Germline CDR1 and CDR2: SGHDN and FVKESK. The CDR3 DNA is TGTGCCAGCAGCCCGGTATACACAGATACGCAGTATTTT. It codes for CASSPVYTDTQYF. The complete variable domain, with remaining parts taken from reference TRBV14 and TRBJ2-3, reads EAGVTQFPSHSVIEKGQTVTLRCDPISGHDNLYWYRRVMGKEIKFLLHFVKESKQDESGMPNNRFLAERTGGTYSTLKVQPAELEDSGVYFCASSPVYTDTQYFGPGTRLTVL.

Written as DNA, the CDR3 is TGCGCCAGCAGCTTGGTTGGAGATAATGGCTACACCTTC. Encoded protein: CASSLVGDNGYTF. V and J are TRBV5-1 and TRBJ1-2; no clear D. Trimming removed 0 bases at V and 6 bases at J, with 9 bases between. Germline V gives CDR1 SGHRS, CDR2 YFSETQ. This CDR3 spans 13 amino acids.

The J gene is TRBJ2-6, the V gene TRBV6-4, with D perhaps matching TRBD1 (6 bases). Trimming removed 8 bases from V and 0 bases from J, with 11 bases in between. Germline values: CDR1 MRHNA, CDR2 SNTAGT. CDR3 length: 15 residues. CDR3 sequence (DNA): TGTGCCAGCCGACCAGGGGTCTCTGGGGCCAACGTCCTGACTTTC. It is translated as CASRPGVSGANVLTF.

This chain joins TRBV28 and TRBJ1-1; 9 bases fit TRBD1. The germline V gene encodes CDR1 MDHEN and CDR2 SYDVKM. The CDR3 spans 15 residues. The V gene end was trimmed by 3 bases and the J gene end by 7 bases; junction bases not matched to a gene: 9. The CDR3 DNA follows: TGTGCCAGCAGTTTTCCCGGGACAGGGAATTTTGAAGCTTTCTTT. Its protein is CASSFPGTGNFEAFF.

The chain couples TRBV19 to TRBJ1-2; TRBD1 matches 11 bases. Germline-derived CDR1 and CDR2 are LNHDA and SQIVND (reference sequence). The CDR3 consists of 15 residues. Trimming took 0 bases from V and 4 from J; bases not matched to a gene: 1. CDR3 DNA: TGTGCCAGTAGTATAGATGGGACAGGGGGCTATGGCTACACCTTC. It encodes CASSIDGTGGYGYTF.

V gene TRBV7-3 combines with J gene TRBJ2-3; 11 bases fit TRBD2. CDR3 length equals 17 residues. V lost 5 bases to trimming and J lost 0 bases; unmatched junction nucleotides: 7. Per germline, CDR1 SGHTA and CDR2 FQGTGA. The CDR3 here is CASSRFSGRASTDTQYF. CDR3 nucleotide sequence: TGTGCCAGCAGCCGATTTAGCGGGAGGGCCAGCACAGATACGCAGTATTTT.

The chain couples TRBV7-2 to TRBJ2-7; no clear D gene. This CDR3 contains 11 residues. V lost 5 bases and J 2 bases, leaving 4 bases between the germline ends. Germline CDR1 SGHTA, CDR2 FQGNSA. The CDR3 nucleotides read TGTGCCAGCAGCAACACCTACGAGCAGTACTTC. Residues: CASSNTYEQYF.

J is TRBJ1-2 and V is TRBV15, with D uncertain. This CDR3 region has 13 residues. The V gene's germline CDR1 is LNHNV and CDR2 YYDKDF (reference sequence). V dropped 5 bases and J dropped 7 bases, with 14 bases sitting between them. The CDR3 loop is CATSDEIAAGYTF. CDR3 DNA sequence: TGTGCCACCAGCGACGAAATTGCGGCTGGCTACACCTTC.